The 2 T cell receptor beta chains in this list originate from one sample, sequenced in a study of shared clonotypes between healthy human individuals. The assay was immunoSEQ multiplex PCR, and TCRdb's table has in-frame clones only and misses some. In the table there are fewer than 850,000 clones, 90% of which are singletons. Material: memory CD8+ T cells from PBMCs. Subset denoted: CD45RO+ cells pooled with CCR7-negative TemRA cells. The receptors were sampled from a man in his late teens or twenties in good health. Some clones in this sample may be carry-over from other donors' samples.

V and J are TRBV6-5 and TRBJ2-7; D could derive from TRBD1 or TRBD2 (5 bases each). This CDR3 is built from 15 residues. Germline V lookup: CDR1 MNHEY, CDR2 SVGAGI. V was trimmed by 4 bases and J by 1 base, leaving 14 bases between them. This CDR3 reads CASSFGAYLSYEQYF. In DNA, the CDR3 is TGTGCCAGCAGTTTCGGGGCGTATTTGTCCTACGAGCAGTACTTC.

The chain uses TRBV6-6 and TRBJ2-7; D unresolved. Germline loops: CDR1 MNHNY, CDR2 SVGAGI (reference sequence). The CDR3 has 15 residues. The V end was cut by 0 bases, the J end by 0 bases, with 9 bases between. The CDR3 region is CASSYSAASSYEQYF. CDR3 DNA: TGTGCCAGCAGTTACTCGGCCGCCAGCTCCTACGAGCAGTACTTC.